These 30 T cell receptor beta chains share one sample of origin, sequenced in a study of shared clonotypes between healthy human individuals. Measured with immunoSEQ multiplex PCR; TCRdb has only the in-frame clones, and not every one. Altogether roughly 500,000 clones are present, roughly 95% being singletons, with the ten largest covering 0.05% to 0.07%. The sequenced sample consisted of naive CD4+ T cells sorted from blood. Subset in this sample: CD45RA+ positively selected. The receptors come from a woman aged 25 to 39 in good health.

On this clone itself: The sample carries other DNA sequences with the same CDR3. The V call is TRBV28, the J call TRBJ1-1; unclear D gene. This CDR3 contains 16 residues. Germline V gene sequence: CDR1 MDHEN, CDR2 SYDVKM. With 6 bases removed from V and 3 bases from J, the gap between germline ends came to 20 bases. The DNA for the CDR3 is TGTGCCAGCAGGACCACCCGTGGGGTGATAGACACTGAAGCTTTCTTT. Translated: CASRTTRGVIDTEAFF.

The chain uses TRBV11-3 and TRBJ2-5, with D perhaps matching TRBD2 (6 bases). The CDR3 contains 16 residues. The germline gives CDR1 SGHNT, CDR2 YENEEA. Deletions cut 1 base from V and 2 bases from J, with 14 bases between. In nucleotides, the CDR3 is TGTGCCAGCAGCTTAGGATGGAGGGGAGGTCAAGAGACCCAGTACTTC. It codes for CASSLGWRGGQETQYF.

The V call is TRBV28, the J call TRBJ2-1; D is perhaps TRBD1 (7 bases). The germline V gene has CDR1 MDHEN and CDR2 SYDVKM. Trimming removed 6 bases from V and 12 bases from J, with 24 bases in between. This CDR3 is built from 15 residues. CDR3 bases: TGTGCCAGCAGCAGAACCGGGACAGCGGGCCTAGGGCAGTTCTTC. This codes for CASSRTGTAGLGQFF.

This sequence joins TRBV19 and TRBJ2-3; tentative D call: TRBD1 (8 bases). This CDR3 comprises 16 residues. Per germline, CDR1 LNHDA and CDR2 SQIVND (reference sequence). Trimming removed 5 bases from V and 6 bases from J, with 21 bases in between. CDR3 residues: CASSARQGRGGDTQYF. As DNA, the CDR3 is TGTGCCAGTAGTGCGAGACAGGGGAGGGGAGGGGATACGCAGTATTTT.

CDR3 sequence: CASSFSGSTDTQYF. In DNA, the CDR3 is TGTGCCAGCAGCTTTAGCGGGAGCACAGATACGCAGTATTTT. The chain uses TRBV11-3 and TRBJ2-3, with 7 bases matching TRBD2. Looked up from germline, CDR1 is SGHNT and CDR2 is YENEEA. The V and J ends lost 3 bases and 0 bases, in that order; junction bases with no gene match: 0. The CDR3 loop spans 14 amino acids.

The chain joins TRBV7-7 to TRBJ2-1; 9 bases are a match to TRBD2. Trimming took 0 bases from V and 7 from J; bases not matched to a gene: 4. Germline assignment: CDR1 SSHAT and CDR2 FNYEAQ (reference sequence). The CDR3 covers 15 residues. The CDR3 nucleotides read TGTGCCAGCAGCTTAGCAGAGCGGGAGGTAAATGAGCAGTTCTTC. Protein sequence: CASSLAEREVNEQFF. Supplemented by reference TRBV7-7 and TRBJ2-1, the full variable domain reads GAGVSQSPRYKVTKRGQDVTLRCDPISSHATLYWYQQALGQGPEFLTYFNYEAQPDKSGLPSDRFSAERPEGSISTLTIQRTEQRDSAMYRCASSLAEREVNEQFFGPGTRLTVL.

The chain links TRBV28 to TRBJ2-7; possible D gene TRBD2, 6 bases. The CDR3 is 13 residues long. Trimming left V 2 bases short and J 3 bases short, with 8 bases between. Germline V gene lookup returns CDR1 MDHEN and CDR2 SYDVKM. The CDR3 coding sequence is TGTGCCAGCAGTTTAGCGGGGATCTACGAGCAGTACTTC. This translates into CASSLAGIYEQYF.

In this sample, this clone turned up a few times. The rearrangement links TRBV10-1 to TRBJ1-1; TRBD1 agrees at 7 bases. CDR3 size: 13 residues. Germline loops: CDR1 WNHNN, CDR2 SYGVQD (reference sequence). V shed 7 bases, J shed 4 bases, and the junction held 6 bases outside the gene matches. As DNA, the CDR3 is TGCGCCAGCACGGTCCAGGGGGGCACTGAAGCTTTCTTT. This gives the protein CASTVQGGTEAFF.

V is TRBV18 and J is TRBJ1-4; D may be TRBD1 (6 bases). Between the trimmed V and J ends, which lost 2 bases and 8 bases, there was a span of 9 bases. Germline V CDR1 and CDR2: KGHSH, LQKENI. This CDR3 is built from 13 residues. Written as DNA, the CDR3 is TGTGCCAGCTCACCAACAGGGCTCGAAAAACTGTTTTTT. Translation: CASSPTGLEKLFF. Full variable domain (outside the CDR3, taken from reference TRBV18 and TRBJ1-4): NAGVMQNPRHLVRRRGQEARLRCSPMKGHSHVYWYRQLPEEGLKFMVYLQKENIIDESGMPKERFSAEFPKEGPSILRIQQVVRGDSAAYFCASSPTGLEKLFFGSGTQLSVL.

The rearrangement links TRBV28 to TRBJ2-3; D tentatively reads TRBD1 or TRBD2 (5 bases each). In germline, CDR1 is MDHEN, CDR2 SYDVKM. This CDR3 has 14 amino acids. The V and J ends lost 8 bases and 2 bases respectively, with 14 bases between them. The CDR3 coding sequence is TGTGCCAGCGGGGACCAGCCGGCCACAGATACGCAGTATTTT. Amino acid sequence: CASGDQPATDTQYF. The full variable domain, with the rest looked up from reference TRBV28 and TRBJ2-3, is DVKVTQSSRYLVKRTGEKVFLECVQDMDHENMFWYRQDPGLGLRLIYFSYDVKMKEKGDIPEGYSVSREKKERFSLILESASTNQTSMYLCASGDQPATDTQYFGPGTRLTVL.

V usage is TRBV11-3 and J usage is TRBJ2-7, with 8 bases matching TRBD1. Germline CDR1 reads SGHNT; CDR2 reads YENEEA. After removal of 5 bases from V and 3 bases from J, the junction contained 6 bases not matched to a gene. The CDR3 consists of 14 residues. For the CDR3, the DNA is TGTGCCAGCAGCCCAGGGGGCACGTACTACGAGCAGTACTTC. As protein: CASSPGGTYYEQYF. Complete variable domain (other parts from reference TRBV11-3 and TRBJ2-7): EAGVVQSPRYKIIEKKQPVAFWCNPISGHNTLYWYLQNLGQGPELLIRYENEEAVDDSQLPKDRFSAERLKGVDSTLKIQPAELGDSAVYLCASSPGGTYYEQYFGPGTRLTVT.

This sequence joins TRBV5-1 and TRBJ2-3; D unresolved. The germline CDR1 and CDR2 sequences are SGHRS and YFSETQ. The V end was cut by 6 bases, the J end by 2 bases, with 16 bases between. The CDR3 is 15 residues long. The CDR3 loop is CASITGLGDTDTQYF. The CDR3 nucleotides are TGCGCCAGCATCACCGGGCTAGGAGACACAGATACGCAGTATTTT.

This chain uses TRBV11-2 with TRBJ2-7, with 8 bases lining up with TRBD2. The V gene's germline CDR1 is SGHAT and CDR2 FQNNGV. This CDR3 is 14 amino acids long. Unmatched junction bases numbered 6, after V lost 4 bases and J lost 4 bases. The CDR3 is CASSSLAGSYEQYF. For the CDR3, the DNA is TGTGCCAGCAGCTCATTAGCGGGATCGTACGAGCAGTACTTC. The full variable domain, with the rest looked up from reference TRBV11-2 and TRBJ2-7, is EAGVAQSPRYKIIEKRQSVAFWCNPISGHATLYWYQQILGQGPKLLIQFQNNGVVDDSQLPKDRFSAERLKGVDSTLKIQPAKLEDSAVYLCASSSLAGSYEQYFGPGTRLTVT.

The chain combines TRBV11-2 with TRBJ2-7; 16 bases agree with TRBD2. Germline V gene data show CDR1 as SGHAT and CDR2 as FQNNGV. Trimming removed 0 bases from V and 5 bases from J; junction bases left unmatched: 10. The CDR3 covers 19 residues. As DNA, the CDR3 is TGTGCCAGCAGCTTAGATTACCCGGGACTAGCGGGAGGGCGGAACGAGCAGTACTTC. Amino acids: CASSLDYPGLAGGRNEQYF.

This clone came up once. The rearrangement joins TRBV29-1 to TRBJ1-1; TRBD1 is a possible D gene (5 bases). Trimming removed 7 bases from V and 4 bases from J, with 13 bases in between. The CDR3 is 12 amino acids. CDR1 and CDR2 (germline): SQVTM, ANQGSEA. CDR3 sequence reads: CSGRAGFTEAFF. The CDR3 nucleotides are TGCAGCGGCAGGGCGGGGTTCACTGAAGCTTTCTTT.

The chain employs TRBV10-3 and TRBJ2-3, with 7 bases that match TRBD2. This CDR3 contains 13 residues. The J segment lost 1 base and the V segment lost 9 bases, leaving 4 bases of the junction unmatched. Looked up from germline, CDR1 is ENHRY and CDR2 is SYGVKD. The CDR3 DNA reads TGTGCCATAGGGAGGGGCGGCACAGATACGCAGTATTTT. This encodes CAIGRGGTDTQYF.

The chain joins TRBV29-1 to TRBJ1-2; a possible D gene is TRBD1 (6 bases). Germline V CDR1 and CDR2: SQVTM, ANQGSEA. The V gene lost 3 bases and the J gene lost 5 bases, with 16 bases spanning the gap. The CDR3 length is 14 residues. The CDR3 nucleotides read TGCAGCGTTGATCTGGACAGAGGGGGATATGGCTACACCTTC. This translates into CSVDLDRGGYGYTF.

This clone was counted a single time. The chain employs TRBV4-1 and TRBJ2-7; D possibly matches TRBD1 or TRBD2 (6 bases each). V was trimmed by 1 base and J by 4 bases, leaving 8 bases between them. The CDR3 length is 13 residues. CDR1 is MGHRA, CDR2 YSYEKL, per germline. The CDR3 sequence is CASSQGGAYEQYF. The CDR3 nucleotides are TGCGCCAGCAGCCAAGGGGGGGCGTACGAGCAGTACTTC.

The V gene is TRBV14, the J gene TRBJ1-6; D call uncertain. Germline V gene lookup returns CDR1 SGHDN and CDR2 FVKESK. CDR3 length equals 13 residues. The germline V and J ends were trimmed by 9 bases and 8 bases, with 14 bases remaining between them. CDR3 region: CASSNLPDSPLHF. In DNA, the CDR3 is TGTGCCAGTTCAAACCTCCCGGATTCACCCCTCCACTTT.

V gene TRBV27 combines with J gene TRBJ2-6; no reliable D call. CDR3 size: 14 residues. The germline V gene encodes CDR1 MNHEY and CDR2 SMNVEV (reference sequence). Trimming removed 4 bases from V and 4 bases from J, with 8 bases in between. CDR3 nucleotides: TGTGCCAGCAGTTCCCTAATAGGGGCCAACGTCCTGACTTTC. It encodes CASSSLIGANVLTF.

The chain employs TRBV19 and TRBJ2-7; D may be TRBD1 (6 bases). Trimming stripped 1 base from V and 3 bases from J, with 13 bases between. The germline gives CDR1 LNHDA, CDR2 SQIVND (reference sequence). This CDR3 is 15 amino acids long. The CDR3 sequence is CASSIGTGSHYEQYF. The CDR3 DNA is TGTGCCAGTAGTATAGGAACAGGGAGCCACTACGAGCAGTACTTC. Complete variable domain (other parts from reference TRBV19 and TRBJ2-7): DGGITQSPKYLFRKEGQNVTLSCEQNLNHDAMYWYRQDPGQGLRLIYYSQIVNDFQKGDIAEGYSVSREKKESFPLTVTSAQKNPTAFYLCASSIGTGSHYEQYFGPGTRLTVT.

This clone was picked up one time. The J gene is TRBJ2-4, the V gene TRBV27; D not resolved. CDR1 MNHEY and CDR2 SMNVEV come from the germline V gene (reference sequence). V gave up 4 bases and J gave up 0 bases, with 7 bases separating them. The CDR3 sequence is 14 residues long. The CDR3 DNA is TGTGCCAGCAGTTACGCAGTAGCCAAAAACATTCAGTACTTC. Translating it yields CASSYAVAKNIQYF.

The chain has TRBV27 and TRBJ1-2; a possible D gene is TRBD1 (5 bases). The CDR3 contains 14 residues. Germline CDR1 and CDR2: MNHEY and SMNVEV (reference sequence). Trimming shortened V by 5 bases and J by 8 bases, and 18 bases separated the two germline ends. CDR3 amino acids: CASSARDPREGYTF. The CDR3 nucleotides are TGTGCCAGCAGTGCCCGGGACCCGCGGGAGGGCTACACCTTC.

The CDR3 spells CASGSRAANYGYTF. CDR3 nucleotides: TGTGCCAGCGGCAGCAGGGCAGCTAACTATGGCTACACCTTC. The J gene is TRBJ1-2, the V gene TRBV6-5; tentative D call: TRBD1 (5 bases). The CDR3 consists of 14 residues. Trimming stripped 8 bases from V and 0 bases from J, with 13 bases between. Per germline, CDR1 MNHEY and CDR2 SVGAGI.

The V and J genes are TRBV7-2 and TRBJ2-5, with D perhaps TRBD1 (7 bases). The tail of the sequence fits TRBJ2-7 better, so the J call may be wrong. The germline V gene has CDR1 SGHTA and CDR2 FQGNSA. The CDR3 runs to 16 residues. The CDR3 sequence: CASSPRGRSGPYEQYF. The CDR3 DNA sequence: TGTGCCAGCAGCCCCAGGGGGAGGTCCGGTCCCTACGAGCAGTACTTC.

The chain is built from TRBV19 and TRBJ2-3; D not resolved. The CDR3 runs 16 residues. In germline, CDR1 is LNHDA, CDR2 SQIVND (reference sequence). Trimming left V 1 base short and J 1 base short, with 12 bases between. CDR3 protein: CASSIVVGSGTDTQYF. The CDR3 nucleotides read TGTGCCAGTAGTATAGTCGTGGGATCCGGCACAGATACGCAGTATTTT.

There are a few counts of this clone. This sequence joins TRBV15 and TRBJ1-5; D uncertain. CDR1 and CDR2 from the germline V gene are LNHNV and YYDKDF (reference sequence). The V gene lost 1 base and the J gene lost 5 bases, with 3 bases spanning the gap. The CDR3 spans 12 residues. The CDR3 nucleotides read TGTGCCACCAGCAGAGGCGATCAGCCCCAGCATTTT. It translates to CATSRGDQPQHF.

The chain combines TRBV13 with TRBJ2-3; D is possibly TRBD1 or TRBD2 (5 bases each). CDR3 length: 16 amino acids. The V gene lost 0 bases and the J gene lost 4 bases, with 14 bases spanning the gap. Germline CDR1 reads PRHDT; CDR2 reads FYEKMQ (reference sequence). CDR3 sequence (DNA): TGTGCCAGCAGCTTAGGTCGGTGGGGGATGGCAGATACGCAGTATTTT. Its protein product is CASSLGRWGMADTQYF.

This clone was recorded once. Other nucleotide sequences in the sample specify the same CDR3. The gene calls are TRBV28 and TRBJ1-1; no definite D call. Per germline, CDR1 MDHEN and CDR2 SYDVKM. Trimming cost V 2 bases and J 2 bases, with 6 bases left between them. The CDR3 covers 13 residues. The CDR3 loop reads CASSLAVNTEAFF. CDR3 bases: TGTGCCAGCAGTTTAGCGGTCAACACTGAAGCTTTCTTT.

The chain carries TRBV28 and TRBJ2-7, with 12 bases that match TRBD1. This CDR3 has 16 amino acids. V shed 1 base, J shed 3 bases, and the junction held 4 bases outside the gene matches. Germline-derived CDR1 and CDR2 are MDHEN and SYDVKM. CDR3: CASSLLGTGGNYEQYF. CDR3 in DNA: TGTGCCAGCAGTTTATTGGGGACAGGGGGCAACTACGAGCAGTACTTC.